This T cell receptor beta chain was retrieved from a study of cytomegalovirus exposure and HLA in healthy donors. Whole-study findings and limits: CMV serostatus was the sole immune exposure information available. It was assumed in the presence/absence analyses that sequencing depth was roughly uniform across donors. 87-base-pair reads could not separate some V segments, including TRBV6-2 and TRBV6-3.

The donors gave bone marrow, and they were healthy. A word on this clone: No antigen is known for it.

The germline CDR1 and CDR2 sequences are MDHEN and SYDVKM. The CDR3 is 17 residues long. The V gene end was trimmed by 10 bases and the J gene end by 0 bases; junction bases not matched to a gene: 15. The PCR contained 60 Vbeta and 13 Jbeta primers. The table came from immunoSEQ multiplex PCR; TCRdb's copy has only in-frame clones and leaves some out. This sample's table reports roughly 120,000 clones. The sequenced sample was PBMCs. The source is a man between 40 and 49 years old in good health and CMV-seronegative. The J gene is TRBJ2-3, the V gene TRBV28, with 8 bases lining up with TRBD2. CDR3 region: CANSPGGTTSSTDTQYF. The CDR3 bases are TGTGCCAACAGCCCGGGGGGGACTACATCAAGCACAGATACGCAGTATTTT.